The present TCR beta chain was sequenced within a study of T cell clonotyping in hematopoietic cell transplantation. Produced via immunoSEQ multiplex PCR; TCRdb's table is partial and in-frame only. The table includes several thousand clones, approximately 70% detected once. Samples: about 28 days before transplant, then days 30, 100 and 180 after. About this clone: What it recognizes is unknown.

CDR1 and CDR2 from the germline V gene are SNHLY and FYNNEI. The CDR3 covers 15 residues. The trim removed 7 bases at V and 8 bases at J, leaving 9 bases unmatched. Study-wide results and caveats: CD4 and CD8 repertoire contributions could not be separated without sorting. Pathologically expanded recipient clonotypes increased progressively from day 30 to day 180 as diversity fell. At the given depth, recipient repertoires were over 95% de novo clonotypes.

The gene calls are TRBV2 and TRBJ1-4, with 11 bases that match TRBD1. The input for sequencing was peripheral blood mononuclear cells, taken 30 days after allogeneic stem cell transplant. The sequence was collected from a male patient aged 35-55 years who had an allogeneic stem cell transplant from an unrelated donor, so the T cells may come from the graft donor. Some clones in this sample may be carry-over from other donors' samples. The CDR3 DNA reads as TGTGCCAGCACCAGGGAAGGACAGGGGGCGGAAAAACTGTTTTTT. The encoded protein is CASTREGQGAEKLFF.